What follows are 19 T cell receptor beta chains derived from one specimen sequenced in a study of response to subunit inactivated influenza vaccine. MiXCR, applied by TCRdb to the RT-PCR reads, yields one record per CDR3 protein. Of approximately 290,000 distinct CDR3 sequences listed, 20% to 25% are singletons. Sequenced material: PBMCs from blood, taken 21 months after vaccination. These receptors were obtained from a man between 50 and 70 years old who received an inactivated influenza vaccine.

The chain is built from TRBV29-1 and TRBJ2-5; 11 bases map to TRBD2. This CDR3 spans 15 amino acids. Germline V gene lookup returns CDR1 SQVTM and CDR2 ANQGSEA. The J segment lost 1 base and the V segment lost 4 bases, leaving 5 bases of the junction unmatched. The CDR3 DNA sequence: TGCAGCGTTGGGACTAGCGGGTCCTTCCAAGAGACCCAGTACTTC. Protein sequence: CSVGTSGSFQETQYF.

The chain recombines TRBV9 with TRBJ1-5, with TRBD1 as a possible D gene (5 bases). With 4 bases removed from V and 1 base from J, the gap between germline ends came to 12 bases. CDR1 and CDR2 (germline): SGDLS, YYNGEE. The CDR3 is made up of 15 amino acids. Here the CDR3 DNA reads TGTGCCAGCAGCCTTAGGGGCCTGAGCAATCAGCCCCAGCATTTT. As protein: CASSLRGLSNQPQHF.

For the CDR3, the DNA is TGTGCCAGCAGTTTTACCCCCAGTAGCAGAAACACTGAAGCTTTCTTT. It yields the protein CASSFTPSSRNTEAFF. This chain connects TRBV12-3 or TRBV12-4 to TRBJ1-1, with unresolved D. The CDR3 loop spans 16 amino acids. Trimming took 3 bases from V and 2 from J, leaving 16 bases between them.

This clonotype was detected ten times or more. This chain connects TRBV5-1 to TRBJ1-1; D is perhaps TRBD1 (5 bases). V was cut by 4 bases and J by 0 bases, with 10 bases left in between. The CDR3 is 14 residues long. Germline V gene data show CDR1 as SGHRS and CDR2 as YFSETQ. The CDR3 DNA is TGCGCCAGCAGCGTATCGACAGTGAACACTGAAGCTTTCTTT. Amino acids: CASSVSTVNTEAFF.

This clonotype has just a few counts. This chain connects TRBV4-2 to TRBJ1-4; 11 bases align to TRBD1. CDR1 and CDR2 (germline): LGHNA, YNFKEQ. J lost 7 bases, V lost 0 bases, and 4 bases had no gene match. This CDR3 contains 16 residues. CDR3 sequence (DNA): TGTGCCAGCAGCCAAGATCTTGGGACAGGGGGTGAAAAACTGTTTTTT. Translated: CASSQDLGTGGEKLFF.

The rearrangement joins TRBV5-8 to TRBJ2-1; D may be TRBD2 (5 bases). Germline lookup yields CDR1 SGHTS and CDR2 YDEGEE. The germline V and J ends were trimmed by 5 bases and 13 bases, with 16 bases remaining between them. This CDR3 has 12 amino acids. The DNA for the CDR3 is TGTGCCAGCAGAGCCACGGGGAGTATCCAGTTCTTC. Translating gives CASRATGSIQFF.

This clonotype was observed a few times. CDR3 nucleotides: TGTGCCAGCAGCTTGTACAGCCTCCAAGAGACCCAGTACTTC. This codes for CASSLYSLQETQYF. This chain connects TRBV5-6 to TRBJ2-5; D ambiguous. The CDR3 length is 14 residues. Germline V lookup: CDR1 SGHDT, CDR2 YYEEEE. V was pared by 1 base and J by 1 base, with 8 bases between.

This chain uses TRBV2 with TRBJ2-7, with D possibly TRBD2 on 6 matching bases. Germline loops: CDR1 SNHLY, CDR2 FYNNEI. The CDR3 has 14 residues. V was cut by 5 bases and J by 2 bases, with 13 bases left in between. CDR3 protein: CASSPPPGAYEQYF. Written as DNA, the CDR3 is TGTGCCAGCAGTCCACCCCCGGGAGCCTACGAGCAGTACTTC.

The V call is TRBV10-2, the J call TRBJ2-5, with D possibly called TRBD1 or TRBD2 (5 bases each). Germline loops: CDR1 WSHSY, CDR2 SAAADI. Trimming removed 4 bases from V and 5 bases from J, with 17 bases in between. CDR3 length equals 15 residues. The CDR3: CASSGGTTGAETQYF. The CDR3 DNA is TGCGCCAGCAGTGGCGGCACTACCGGGGCGGAGACCCAGTACTTC.

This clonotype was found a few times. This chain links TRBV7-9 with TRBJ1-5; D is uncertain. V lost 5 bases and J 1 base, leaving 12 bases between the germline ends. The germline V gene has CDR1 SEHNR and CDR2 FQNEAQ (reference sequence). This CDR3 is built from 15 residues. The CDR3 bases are TGTGCCAGCAGCAACGGGAGACTGAGCAATCAGCCCCAGCATTTT. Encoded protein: CASSNGRLSNQPQHF. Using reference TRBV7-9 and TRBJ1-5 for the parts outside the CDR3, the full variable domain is DTGVSQNPRHKITKRGQNVTFRCDPISEHNRLYWYRQTLGQGPEFLTYFQNEAQLEKSRLLSDRFSAERPKGSFSTLEIQRTEQGDSAMYLCASSNGRLSNQPQHFGDGTRLSIL.

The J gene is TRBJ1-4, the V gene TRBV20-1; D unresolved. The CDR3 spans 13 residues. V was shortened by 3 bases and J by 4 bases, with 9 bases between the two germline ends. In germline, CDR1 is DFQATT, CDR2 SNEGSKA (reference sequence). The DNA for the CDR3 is TGCAGTGCTAGCGTTCAGTTTAATGAAAAACTGTTTTTT. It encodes CSASVQFNEKLFF.

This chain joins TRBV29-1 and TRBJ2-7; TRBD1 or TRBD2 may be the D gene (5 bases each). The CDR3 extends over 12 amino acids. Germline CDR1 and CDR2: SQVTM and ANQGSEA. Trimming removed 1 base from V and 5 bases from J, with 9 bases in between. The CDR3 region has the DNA TGCAGCGTTGAAGGTTCGGGACACGAGCAGTACTTC. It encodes CSVEGSGHEQYF.

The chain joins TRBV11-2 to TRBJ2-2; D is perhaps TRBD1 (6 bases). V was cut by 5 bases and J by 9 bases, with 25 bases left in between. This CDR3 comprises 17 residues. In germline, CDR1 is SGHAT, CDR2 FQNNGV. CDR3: CASSHYLTGPELRELFF. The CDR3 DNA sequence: TGTGCCAGCAGCCACTACCTTACAGGGCCCGAGCTACGGGAGCTGTTTTTT.

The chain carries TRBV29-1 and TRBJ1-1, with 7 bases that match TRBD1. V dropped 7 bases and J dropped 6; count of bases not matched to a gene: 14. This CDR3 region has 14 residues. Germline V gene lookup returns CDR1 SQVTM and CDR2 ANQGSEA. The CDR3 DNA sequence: TGCAGCGCCCGAGACAGGGTGCGGTACGCTGAAGCTTTCTTT. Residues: CSARDRVRYAEAFF.

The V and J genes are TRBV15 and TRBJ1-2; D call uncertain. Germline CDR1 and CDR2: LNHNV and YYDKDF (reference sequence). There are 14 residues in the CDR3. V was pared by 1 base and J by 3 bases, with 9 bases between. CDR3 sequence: CATSRVAHDYGYTF. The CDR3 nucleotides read TGTGCCACCAGCAGAGTGGCGCACGACTATGGCTACACCTTC.

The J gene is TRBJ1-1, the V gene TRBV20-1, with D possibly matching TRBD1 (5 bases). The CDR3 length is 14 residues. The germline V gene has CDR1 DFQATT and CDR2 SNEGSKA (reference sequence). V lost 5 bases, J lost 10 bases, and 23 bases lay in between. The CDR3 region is CSALEPRASARAFF. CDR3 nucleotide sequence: TGCAGTGCTCTCGAACCCAGGGCGTCAGCCAGAGCTTTCTTT.

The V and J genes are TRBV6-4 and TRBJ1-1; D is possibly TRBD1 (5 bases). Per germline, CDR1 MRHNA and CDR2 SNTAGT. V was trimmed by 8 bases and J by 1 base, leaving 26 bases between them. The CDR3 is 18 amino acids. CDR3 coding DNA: TGTGCCAGCCAGTGGGATAGGTGGGGGTCTCCAACGAACACTGAAGCTTTCTTT. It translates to CASQWDRWGSPTNTEAFF.

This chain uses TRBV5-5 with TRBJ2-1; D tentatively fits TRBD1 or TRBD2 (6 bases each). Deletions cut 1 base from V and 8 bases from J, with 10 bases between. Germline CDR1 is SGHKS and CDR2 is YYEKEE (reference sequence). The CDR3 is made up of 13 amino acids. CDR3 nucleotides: TGTGCCAGCAGCTTGAGGGGGGCCGATGAGCAGTTCTTC. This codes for CASSLRGADEQFF.

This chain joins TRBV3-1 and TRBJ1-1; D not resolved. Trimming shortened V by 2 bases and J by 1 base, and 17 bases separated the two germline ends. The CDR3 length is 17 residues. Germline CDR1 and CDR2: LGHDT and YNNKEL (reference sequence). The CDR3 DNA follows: TGTGCCAGCAGCCAAATGGATACCTGGGAGGGGAACACTGAAGCTTTCTTT. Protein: CASSQMDTWEGNTEAFF.